Each of the 4 T cell receptor beta chains below was sequenced from the same sample in a study of monozygotic twins with inflammatory bowel disease. TCRdb reanalyzed the 5' RACE reads, giving one entry per CDR3 protein sequence and no DNA. The sample includes 300,000 to 350,000 distinct CDR3 sequences. The sequenced sample consisted of blood. The receptors here all came from a human donor with ulcerative colitis or Crohn's disease, or a healthy co-twin of an affected twin (not recorded which).

The rearrangement links TRBV7-2 to TRBJ2-2. From germline, CDR1 is SGHTA and CDR2 FQGNSA. This CDR3 is 16 amino acids long. CDR3 region: CASSSTGLRGSGELFF.

The gene calls are TRBV5-1 and TRBJ1-1; as DNA is missing, the TRBD1 call by TCRdb cannot be tested. Germline V gives CDR1 SGHRS, CDR2 YFSETQ. CDR3 length: 14 residues. CDR3 protein: CASSLAGQGSQAFF.

The chain combines TRBV2 with TRBJ2-1; the D gene TCRdb calls, TRBD1, cannot be checked with no DNA. There are 12 residues in the CDR3. Germline V gene sequence: CDR1 SNHLY, CDR2 FYNNEI. The CDR3 reads CASRTGGHEQFF.

The rearrangement uses TRBV27 and TRBJ2-7. CDR1 is MNHEY, CDR2 SMNVEV, per germline (reference sequence). The CDR3 loop spans 16 amino acids. The CDR3 spells CASYWRSPLIWYEQYF.